This T cell receptor beta chain was obtained from a study of blood T cell repertoires in COVID-19 (TCRdb year 2020). About the investigation overall: Collaborator samples came from the United States, Italy and Spain and covered acute and convalescent phases of COVID-19. The repertoires were released in a freely available public database meant as a resource for research on the immune response to SARS-CoV-2. HLA class I and class II types, where available, came from metadata supplied by the sample provider rather than from assay-based typing. Deeply sampled blood TCRbeta repertoires from subjects exposed to, actively infected with, or recovered from COVID-19 were included in the dataset. The prospective study material was composed of cDNA or gDNA derived from T cells, B-cell-depleted T cells, or PBMCs. Samples were obtained from the ongoing ImmuneRACE study (first 160 participants) and from 1,254 subjects provided by 6 global collaborators. Nearly every sample came with metadata listing a de-identified subject ID, COVID-19 status, age in years and sex.

Points on this clone: No antigen is known for it. The sample holds no much larger clone one base away, and base qualities are not on file.

Whole blood was collected in K2EDTA tubes by collaborating institutions according to the institutions' own protocols. For TCRbeta analysis, collaborator samples were shipped as frozen whole blood, as isolated PBMCs, or as DNA extracted from either sample type. Trimmed from V: 5 bases; trimmed from J: 8 bases; junction bases lacking a gene match: 13. The germline V gene specifies SGHAT as CDR1 and FQNNGV as CDR2. The CDR3 holds 15 amino acids from the cysteine to the phenylalanine. The entry retains the CDR3 DNA only, 45 bases that are in frame from base 1. TCRbeta CDR3 regions were amplified from genomic DNA by means of the immunoSEQ Assay, a bias-controlled multiplex PCR. Per the source publication's procedure: The number of nucleated cells in each sample was estimated by amplification of reference gene primers within the assay. To quantify the absolute abundance of each unique TCRbeta CDR3 rearrangement, sequence reads were collapsed and filtered. For each sample, productive Simpson clonality was calculated by taking the square root of Simpson's diversity index across productive rearrangements. TCRdb took this table from immuneACCESS and kept in-frame rearrangements with V and J called. Such tables lack part of the clones; where checked against another copy, unresolved V genes explain under half of the gap, and the rest is unexplained. V, J and clone size are taken as reported in that table, and D and trimming were inferred from the DNA itself. For this sample the table gives around 200,000 clones, of which about 88% were detected only once. The ten largest clonotypes hold 5.5% to 8.5% of the sample.

Findings and caveats that apply to the study as a whole: How much clinical and demographic metadata was included differed by source and by participant, and the metadata was provided uncurated.

This clonotype was obtained from a woman of 80 years or more in a cohort sampled during active or convalescent COVID-19. Sequencing was done on a sample of peripheral blood. The rearranged segments are TRBV11-2 and TRBJ1-2; TRBD1 matches 8 bases in the middle. This receptor has the CDR3 CASSDQPTGEYGYTF. The DNA sequence is TGTGCCAGCAGCGACCAACCGACAGGGGAGTACGGCTACACCTTC.